The 3 T cell receptor beta chains listed next were all sequenced from one sample in a study of cytomegalovirus exposure and HLA in healthy donors. Primers: 60 Vbeta forward and 13 Jbeta reverse. Data came from immunoSEQ multiplex PCR; TCRdb stores just in-frame clones and leaves some out. The table lists 120,000 or so clones, 80% of them singletons, with 3.3% in the top ten. The source material was PBMCs. The receptors here all came from a male donor in good health and CMV-seronegative.

CDR3 nucleotide sequence: TGCAGCGCCGGTGGACAGGGAAGGACTGAAGCTTTCTTT. This translates into CSAGGQGRTEAFF. The chain employs TRBV29-1 and TRBJ1-1; 8 bases are shared with TRBD1. V was pared by 7 bases and J by 5 bases, with 9 bases of the junction left unmatched. The germline V gene encodes CDR1 SQVTM and CDR2 ANQGSEA. The CDR3 length is 13 residues.

This chain uses TRBV7-9 with TRBJ2-6, with TRBD1 matching 8 bases. V trimming: 6 bases; J trimming: 1 base; junction bases outside the gene matches: 11. Germline V gene data show CDR1 as SEHNR and CDR2 as FQNEAQ (reference sequence). The CDR3 is made up of 18 amino acids. The CDR3 reads CASRPPGQVTSGANVLTF. In nucleotides, the CDR3 is TGTGCCAGCAGGCCTCCGGGACAGGTTACTTCTGGGGCCAACGTCCTGACTTTC.

V usage is TRBV7-6 and J usage is TRBJ1-1, with 8 nucleotides matching TRBD1. Trimming took 0 bases from V and 6 from J; bases not matched to a gene: 6. Germline CDR1 and CDR2: SGHVS and FNYEAQ. The CDR3 spans 15 residues. DNA for the CDR3: TGTGCCAGCAGCTTAGCTTTGGACAGGGAGGCTGAAGCTTTCTTT. Amino acids: CASSLALDREAEAFF.